This T cell receptor (beta chain) is drawn from a study of T cell responses to AZD1222 COVID-19 vaccine. In its sample, this clone was seen a few times. V was trimmed by 2 bases and J by 5 bases, leaving 9 bases between them. CDR3 length: 14 amino acids. Germline CDR1 and CDR2: MNHEY and SMNVEV (reference sequence). Libraries were prepared by immunoSEQ multiplex PCR; TCRdb keeps only in-frame clonotypes and omits some of them. The sample has about 150,000 clones, around 90% seen once. This TCR came from an adult in good health. Sequencing used peripheral blood, obtained on day 0 of MenACWY control vaccination. J is TRBJ1-4 and V is TRBV27, with a possible D match to TRBD1 (6 bases). CDR3 bases: TGTGCCAGCAGTTTAAGGACAGCAAATGAAAAACTGTTTTTT. Residues: CASSLRTANEKLFF. The full variable domain, with the rest looked up from reference TRBV27 and TRBJ1-4, is EAQVTQNPRYLITVTGKKLTVTCSQNMNHEYMSWYRQDPGLGLRQIYYSMNVEVTDKGDVPEGYKVSRKEKRNFPLILESPSPNQTSLYFCASSLRTANEKLFFGSGTQLSVL.